Listed here are 9 T cell receptor beta chains from one sample, sequenced in a study of CD8 T cells in Susac syndrome. Random hexamers served to reverse transcribe about 0.45 to 1 ug RNA. TCRdb reprocessed the immunoSEQ multiplex PCR reads with MiXCR, giving one entry per CDR3 protein. The top ten clones hold about 0.15% of a sample with approximately 190,000 distinct CDR3 sequences, approximately 95% of them seen once. Sequenced: CD8+ T cells from PBMCs. The source of these receptors is a human donor with Susac syndrome.

The chain couples TRBV3-1 to TRBJ1-1; D is uncertain. This CDR3 spans 14 amino acids. In germline, CDR1 is LGHDT, CDR2 YNNKEL (reference sequence). The germline V and J ends were trimmed by 8 bases and 0 bases, with 13 bases remaining between them. The CDR3 reads CASSQVEMNTEAFF. The CDR3 DNA reads as TGTGCCAGCTCTCAGGTGGAAATGAACACTGAAGCTTTCTTT.

This clonotype was counted between two and nine times. The J gene is TRBJ2-5, the V gene TRBV7-3; TRBD2 agrees at 16 bases. The CDR3 loop spans 17 amino acids. The junction had 8 bases not matched to a gene; V was cut back by 5 bases and J by 5 bases. Germline loops: CDR1 SGHTA, CDR2 FQGTGA. CDR3 in DNA: TGTGCCAGCAGCCTCGGGACTAGCGGGGGGGCCGGGGAGACCCAGTACTTC. Amino acid sequence: CASSLGTSGGAGETQYF.

The chain joins TRBV12-3 or TRBV12-4 to TRBJ2-7; TRBD1 might be the D (6 bases). The CDR3 runs to 14 residues. V lost 6 bases to trimming and J lost 7 bases, with 19 bases between them. The chain's CDR3 is CASSLTGQWSEQYF. Written as DNA, the CDR3 is TGTGCCAGCAGCCTTACTGGACAGTGGTCGGAGCAGTACTTC.

This clonotype was detected only once. The DNA for the CDR3 is TGCAGTGCTCGCCCCCGGGACAACTACGAGCAGTACTTC. Encoded protein: CSARPRDNYEQYF. The J gene is TRBJ2-7, the V gene TRBV20-1; weak D call: TRBD1 (6 bases). CDR3 size: 13 residues. The ends were cut back, 5 bases at V and 3 bases at J, with 14 bases in the middle. CDR1 DFQATT and CDR2 SNEGSKA come from the germline V gene (reference sequence).

The chain recombines TRBV5-4 with TRBJ2-1; no clear D. The V gene's germline CDR1 is SGHNT and CDR2 YYREEE (reference sequence). This CDR3 has 14 residues. Trimming removed 1 base from V and 3 bases from J, with 8 bases in between. In nucleotides, the CDR3 is TGTGCCAGCAGCTTGAGGGTAGACTACAATGAGCAGTTCTTC. Protein sequence: CASSLRVDYNEQFF.

The chain combines TRBV2 with TRBJ2-5, with 9 bases that match TRBD1. This CDR3 is 14 amino acids long. Germline V gene data show CDR1 as SNHLY and CDR2 as FYNNEI. V lost 4 bases, J lost 6 bases, and 6 bases stayed unmatched. The chain's CDR3 is CASSAGQGIKTQYF. The CDR3 nucleotides read TGTGCCAGCAGTGCGGGACAGGGCATAAAGACCCAGTACTTC.

The V gene is TRBV4-2, the J gene TRBJ2-7, with D possibly TRBD1 on 6 matching bases. CDR3 size: 17 residues. V was shortened by 0 bases and J by 0 bases, with 15 bases between the two germline ends. The germline V gene encodes CDR1 LGHNA and CDR2 YNFKEQ. CDR3 DNA sequence: TGTGCCAGCAGCCAAGATTTCTCAGGGGCTAGCTCCTACGAGCAGTACTTC. Amino acid sequence: CASSQDFSGASSYEQYF.

The chain recombines TRBV9 with TRBJ2-7; the D is unclear. The CDR3 extends over 13 amino acids. The germline V gene has CDR1 SGDLS and CDR2 YYNGEE. Deletions cut 3 bases from V and 3 bases from J, with 10 bases between. As DNA, the CDR3 is TGTGCCAGCAGCGAAGGAAAGGACTACGAGCAGTACTTC. This sequence encodes CASSEGKDYEQYF.

The chain links TRBV18 to TRBJ2-1, with D maybe TRBD2 (6 bases). The germline V and J ends were trimmed by 0 bases and 5 bases, with 14 bases remaining between them. CDR1 and CDR2 from the germline V gene are KGHSH and LQKENI. The length of the CDR3 is 16 residues. CDR3 nucleotides: TGTGCCAGCTCACCACCGGGCCGGGGCGGGGACAATGAGCAGTTCTTC. It is translated as CASSPPGRGGDNEQFF.